This T cell receptor beta chain was identified during a study of blood T cells in healthy people across ages (dated by TCRdb to between 2015 and 2017). Regarding the research as a whole: In model experiments, template switching captured roughly one uniquely barcoded TCR beta cDNA molecule for every two T cells. The study measured age-related changes in TCR beta repertoire diversity using deep sequencing normalized with unique cDNA molecular identifiers. The donors were divided into four age groups: young (average around 15 years), middle-aged (about 40), aged (about 60) and long-lived (82). Donors of different ages were randomly distributed across sequencing lanes to avoid experimental bias. Two additional independent replicas of 1 million unique cDNA reads from the same blood draw were analyzed for two donors (one aged 18 to 30 and one aged 80 or older). The paper's findings and limits, for the study overall: Bulk unsorted PBMC profiling prevented conclusive comparison of naive and antigen-experienced compartments. Observed TCR beta diversity per million T cells fell roughly linearly with age, and a significant reduction was already apparent by age roughly 40. The long-lived group showed more naive CD4+ T cells, fewer expanded clones and increased TCR diversity than the aged group, suggesting age selection. There was a strong correlation between observed TCR beta diversity and the percentage of naive T cells measured by flow cytometry. Because donor CMV infection status was unknown, age-related changes in expanded clonotypes were potentially confounded. Estimates of total diversity based on one million sequenced T cells were regarded as lower bounds and as underestimates.

The CDR3 numbers 16 residues from cysteine through phenylalanine. Just the 48-base CDR3 DNA is kept, in frame starting at base 1. CDR1 and CDR2, looked up from the germline V gene, are LGHNA and YSLEER. Between the V and J ends, shortened by 1 base and 7 bases respectively, the junction contains 14 bases. Systemically healthy Caucasian individuals from Russia, some 36 in total and aged roughly 6 to 90 years, were included as donors. Each donor gave ten milliliters of peripheral blood, drawn into EDTA-treated Vacutainer tubes. PBMCs were isolated by Ficoll-Paque density-gradient centrifugation, with at least 6 million obtained per sample. Total RNA was extracted from PBMCs with Trizol reagent, with at least 6 micrograms obtained per sample. For every donor, flow cytometry on a PBMC aliquot measured the percentage of naive CD45RAhigh/CD27high T cells. Details on this clonotype: There is no known antigen for this receptor. The record has no base qualities; no much larger clone is one base away.

Libraries were made using 5' RACE. The run used an Illumina HiSeq 2500. A second about 7 to 11 cycle PCR used a sample-barcoded 5' primer and a J-beta primer mix. Each TCR beta cDNA molecule received a unique molecular identifier from a template-switch 5' adaptor carrying 12 random nucleotides. Each sample yielded at least 2.5 million CDR3-containing paired-end reads. First-strand cDNA synthesis was performed from all RNA using the Mint cDNA synthesis kit, with priming by a TRBC-specific oligonucleotide. Following uracil-DNA glycosylase treatment, a first 18-cycle PCR with universal primers M1SS and BC2_uni_R was performed on all cDNA. The original methods were these. Normalization of each sample was performed by random selection of 1 million high-quality reads, each carrying a distinct molecular identifier. Instead of being binned into consensus sequences, reads with shared molecular identifiers were discarded. CDR3 identification, clonotype clustering and error correction used MiTCR with a Q25 quality threshold and the strictest error-elimination algorithm. A nonparametric unseen species model using Euler transformation provided a lower-bound estimate of total TCR beta diversity. TCRdb cleaned the public reads at Q25 with fastp, built clones with MiXCR and kept in-frame beta chains. Rows merge per CDR3 protein into single entries with the most common DNA and genes. Here the V and J calls rest on TCRdb's processing, not on the authors' analysis. The sample profile shows around 1,600,000 distinct CDR3 sequences; less than 45% of them were found once. The leading ten clones occupy about 4% of the sample.

The V and J genes are TRBV4-3 and TRBJ1-6, with the D gene not clear enough to name. The clonotype was recovered from a woman under 30 in good health. The specimen sequenced was blood. CDR3 loop: CASSQGSGRSNSPLHF. DNA sequence: TGCGCCAGCAGCCAAGGAAGCGGCAGAAGCAATTCACCCCTCCACTTT.